A single sample gave rise to the 18 T cell receptor beta chains below, sequenced in a study of beta chain features in type 1 diabetes. Points from the study as a whole: People with Type 1 diabetes carried modestly yet significantly shorter TCRB CDR3s in all four CD4+ subsets.

Reverse transcription of all isolated RNA meant that expressed TCRB transcripts were sequenced. Sequencing was performed with immunoSEQ multiplex PCR; in TCRdb, only in-frame clones are kept and a portion is missing. This sample has 250,000 to 300,000 clones, with more than 13% found just once. These receptors' antigens are unknown. The sequencing input was naive CD4+ T cells from blood. Receptor source: a man aged 30-40 years with type 1 diabetes.

This clone was seen a few times. V gene TRBV7-2 combines with J gene TRBJ1-2, with D possibly matching TRBD1 (6 bases). The ends were cut back, 2 bases at V and 7 bases at J, with 14 bases in the middle. The CDR3 is 14 amino acids. Germline V gene data show CDR1 as SGHTA and CDR2 as FQGNSA. In DNA form, the CDR3 reads TGTGCCAGCAGCTTAAACAGGGCTACGAGTGGCTACACCTTC. Amino acids: CASSLNRATSGYTF.

The rearrangement joins TRBV27 to TRBJ2-7, with TRBD2 matching over 8 bases. Trimming cost V 5 bases and J 4 bases; bases outside gene matches: 4. The CDR3 length is 13 residues. CDR1 is MNHEY, CDR2 SMNVEV, per germline (reference sequence). This CDR3 is CASSPERGYEQYF. DNA of the CDR3: TGTGCCAGCAGTCCCGAGCGGGGGTACGAGCAGTACTTC.

V usage is TRBV6-6 and J usage is TRBJ2-2; D is perhaps TRBD2 (6 bases). The length of the CDR3 is 16 residues. Germline values: CDR1 MNHNY, CDR2 SVGAGI (reference sequence). The ends were cut back, 7 bases at V and 0 bases at J, with 15 bases in the middle. The CDR3 coding sequence is TGTGCCAGCATCAAAGGCCTAGCGTCGAACACCGGGGAGCTGTTTTTT. Translating gives CASIKGLASNTGELFF.

A single count supports this clone. CDR3 nucleotides: TGTGCCAGCAGCTTAGTCGGGAGCAACGGGGAGACCCAGTACTTC. Amino acid sequence: CASSLVGSNGETQYF. The rearrangement links TRBV7-2 to TRBJ2-5, with D possibly TRBD2 on 6 matching bases. The CDR3 extends over 15 amino acids. Trimming removed 1 base from V and 5 bases from J, with 14 bases in between. Germline CDR1 SGHTA, CDR2 FQGNSA.

The table lists this clone with a few counts. This chain links TRBV7-9 with TRBJ2-5; 12 bases fit TRBD1. Germline loops: CDR1 SEHNR, CDR2 FQNEAQ (reference sequence). The CDR3 length is 15 residues. J lost 4 bases, V lost 4 bases, and 4 bases had no gene match. The DNA for the CDR3 is TGTGCCAGCAGCTCCCCGGGACAGGGGGCAGAGACCCAGTACTTC. This sequence encodes CASSSPGQGAETQYF.

J is TRBJ2-7 and V is TRBV2; 7 nucleotides line up with TRBD1. The CDR3 covers 15 residues. With V trimmed by 6 bases and J by 2 bases, 10 bases remained unmatched. The germline V gene has CDR1 SNHLY and CDR2 FYNNEI. CDR3: CASSYDRVPTYEQYF. CDR3 in DNA: TGTGCCAGCAGCTACGACAGGGTTCCAACCTACGAGCAGTACTTC.

The chain couples TRBV6-1 to TRBJ1-5, with 10 bases that match TRBD1. The CDR3 runs to 13 residues. Germline CDR1 reads MNHNS; CDR2 reads SASEGT. Unmatched junction bases numbered 5, after V lost 10 bases and J lost 5 bases. The CDR3 DNA is TGTGCCATCTCCGGGACAGGGGATCAGCCCCAGCATTTT. It codes for CAISGTGDQPQHF.

This clone was counted a few times. The J gene is TRBJ2-5, the V gene TRBV5-4, with D possibly being TRBD1 (5 bases). The CDR3 has 14 residues. Trimming pared 3 bases from V and 1 base from J, leaving 10 bases between. Germline lookup yields CDR1 SGHNT and CDR2 YYREEE (reference sequence). In DNA form, the CDR3 reads TGTGCCAGCAGCTCCCCAGGGCCCCAAGAGACCCAGTACTTC. As protein: CASSSPGPQETQYF.

This clone was recorded a few times. J is TRBJ1-1 and V is TRBV5-1; tentative D call: TRBD1 (5 bases). Germline assignment: CDR1 SGHRS and CDR2 YFSETQ. The CDR3 is 15 amino acids. Trimming cost V 0 bases and J 0 bases, with 9 bases left between them. The CDR3 DNA reads TGCGCCAGCAGCTTGGTGCCAGGGTTGAACACTGAAGCTTTCTTT. Amino acids: CASSLVPGLNTEAFF.

This clone showed up just a few times. The genes are TRBV7-2 and TRBJ2-1, with 12 bases aligning to TRBD2. CDR1 is SGHTA and CDR2 is FQGNSA in the germline V gene. V trimming: 4 bases; J trimming: 7 bases; junction bases outside the gene matches: 8. The CDR3 sequence is 16 residues long. The CDR3 DNA reads as TGTGCCAGCAGCTCTAGGACTAGCGGGAACGTTAATGAGCAGTTCTTC. Its translation is CASSSRTSGNVNEQFF.

The chain links TRBV9 to TRBJ1-5, with 8 bases that match TRBD1. Unmatched junction bases numbered 2, after V lost 3 bases and J lost 0 bases. The germline CDR1 and CDR2 sequences are SGDLS and YYNGEE. The CDR3 covers 15 residues. The CDR3 region is CASSEGQVSNQPQHF. Written as DNA, the CDR3 is TGTGCCAGCAGCGAGGGACAGGTTAGCAATCAGCCCCAGCATTTT.

This clone appeared a few times. The V gene is TRBV29-1, the J gene TRBJ2-5, with TRBD2 matching 11 bases. Germline assignment: CDR1 SQVTM and CDR2 ANQGSEA. The CDR3 contains 12 residues. The CDR3 DNA reads as TGCAGTCAGCTAGCGGGGGGAGAGACCCAGTACTTC. Translation: CSQLAGGETQYF.

The chain couples TRBV7-6 to TRBJ2-7; 10 nucleotides align to TRBD1. Germline CDR1 SGHVS, CDR2 FNYEAQ. J lost 2 bases, V lost 5 bases, and 9 bases had no gene match. CDR3 length: 16 residues. CDR3 loop: CASSAFRDRGPYEQYF. The CDR3 nucleotides read TGTGCCAGCAGCGCATTCCGGGACAGGGGCCCCTACGAGCAGTACTTC.

This clone was found a few times. This sequence joins TRBV7-3 and TRBJ2-1; 10 bases map to TRBD2. After removal of 1 base from V and 7 bases from J, the junction contained 4 bases not matched to a gene. This CDR3 spans 15 amino acids. Germline CDR1 SGHTA, CDR2 FQGTGA. This CDR3 is CASSLRLAGENEQFF. DNA of the CDR3: TGTGCCAGCAGCTTAAGGCTAGCGGGAGAGAATGAGCAGTTCTTC.

This sequence joins TRBV27 and TRBJ2-7; TRBD1 matches at 11 bases. The J segment lost 4 bases and the V segment lost 3 bases, leaving 8 bases of the junction unmatched. This CDR3 has 16 amino acids. Germline lookup yields CDR1 MNHEY and CDR2 SMNVEV (reference sequence). The CDR3 coding sequence is TGTGCCAGCAGTTTTGGACAGGGGGCCTCTAAATACGAGCAGTACTTC. Translation gives CASSFGQGASKYEQYF.

The chain carries TRBV29-1 and TRBJ2-7; the match to TRBD2 covers 10 bases. Germline CDR1 is SQVTM and CDR2 is ANQGSEA. The CDR3 has 14 amino acids. The J segment lost 0 bases and the V segment lost 7 bases, leaving 6 bases of the junction unmatched. CDR3 sequence (DNA): TGCAGCGCTGTAGCTAGCGGGAGCTCCTACGAGCAGTACTTC. Protein: CSAVASGSSYEQYF.

The CDR3 loop is CASSPGDRVEKLFF. The DNA for the CDR3 is TGTGCCAGCAGCCCTGGGGACAGAGTTGAAAAACTGTTTTTT. This chain links TRBV28 with TRBJ1-4; 7 bases are shared with TRBD1. Germline V gene sequence: CDR1 MDHEN, CDR2 SYDVKM. V lost 6 bases to trimming and J lost 7 bases; unmatched junction nucleotides: 8. The CDR3 extends over 14 amino acids.

This chain connects TRBV5-4 to TRBJ2-7; TRBD2 aligns across 9 bases. There are 14 residues in the CDR3. V was pared by 0 bases and J by 6 bases, with 4 bases of the junction left unmatched. The germline gives CDR1 SGHNT, CDR2 YYREEE (reference sequence). CDR3 amino acids: CASSLGSGSAEQYF. Written as DNA, the CDR3 is TGTGCCAGCAGCTTGGGTAGCGGGAGTGCCGAGCAGTACTTC.